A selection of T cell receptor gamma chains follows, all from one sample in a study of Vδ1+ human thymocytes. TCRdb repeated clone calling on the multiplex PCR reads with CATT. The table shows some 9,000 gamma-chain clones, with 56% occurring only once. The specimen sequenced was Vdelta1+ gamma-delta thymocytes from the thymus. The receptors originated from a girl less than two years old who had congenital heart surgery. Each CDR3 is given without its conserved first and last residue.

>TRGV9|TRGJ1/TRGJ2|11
ALWEVEYYKKL
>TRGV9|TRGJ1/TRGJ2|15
ALWEVRSLENYYKKL
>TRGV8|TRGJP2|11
ATWDMDDWIKT